The clone carrying this T cell receptor (beta chain) was seen only a few times. PCR used 60 Vbeta primers and 13 Jbeta primers. Generated by immunoSEQ multiplex PCR, the TCRdb table keeps only in-frame clones and is missing some. The repertoire includes 130,000 to 150,000 clones, about three quarters of them detected once, and about 0.62% sits in the top ten. This specimen comes from a study of cytomegalovirus exposure and HLA in healthy donors. The V end was cut by 1 base, the J end by 7 bases, with 12 bases between. The CDR3 extends over 14 amino acids. From germline, CDR1 is SGHRS and CDR2 YFSETQ. The clonotype was recovered from a male donor in good health and CMV-seronegative. V gene TRBV5-1 combines with J gene TRBJ1-5; D remains ambiguous. Sequencing used PBMCs. CDR3 sequence: CASSLFPGGQPQHF. The CDR3 DNA follows: TGCGCCAGCAGCTTGTTCCCAGGTGGGCAGCCCCAGCATTTT.